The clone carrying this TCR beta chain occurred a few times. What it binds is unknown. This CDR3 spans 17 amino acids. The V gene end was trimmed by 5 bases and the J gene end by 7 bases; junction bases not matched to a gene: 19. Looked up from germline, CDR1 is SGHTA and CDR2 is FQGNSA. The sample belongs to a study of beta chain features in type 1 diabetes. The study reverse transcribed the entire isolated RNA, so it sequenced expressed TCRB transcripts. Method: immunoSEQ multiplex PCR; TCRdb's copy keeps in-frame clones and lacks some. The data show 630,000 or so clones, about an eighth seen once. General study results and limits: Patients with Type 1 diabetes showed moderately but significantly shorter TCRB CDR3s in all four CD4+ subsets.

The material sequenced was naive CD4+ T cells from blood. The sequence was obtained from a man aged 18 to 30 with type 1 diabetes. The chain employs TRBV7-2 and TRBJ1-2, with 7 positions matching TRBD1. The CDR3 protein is CASSLRQGHLIYGGYTF. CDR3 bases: TGTGCCAGCAGCCTGAGACAGGGACATTTGATATATGGTGGCTACACCTTC.